This T cell receptor (beta chain) emerged from a study of blood T cell repertoires in COVID-19 (TCRdb year 2020). A note on the overall study: Collaborator samples came from the United States, Italy and Spain and covered acute and convalescent phases of COVID-19. The prospective study material was composed of cDNA or gDNA derived from T cells, B-cell-depleted T cells, or PBMCs. Deeply sampled blood TCRbeta repertoires from subjects exposed to, actively infected with, or recovered from COVID-19 were included in the dataset. The repertoires were released in a freely available public database meant as a resource for research on the immune response to SARS-CoV-2. Samples came from the ongoing ImmuneRACE study (first 160 participants) plus 1,254 subjects from 6 global collaborators. Nearly every sample came with metadata listing a de-identified subject ID, COVID-19 status, age in years and sex. Where available, HLA class I and class II types were obtained from metadata supplied by the sample provider rather than from assay-based typing.

With regard to this clone: The antigen it binds to is not known. No much larger clone exists at a distance of one base, and base qualities are not known.

Study-wide findings and limitations: The amount of clinical and demographic metadata varied by source and participant and was provided uncurated.

Participants in the prospective study were enrolled through a virtual design, were aged roughly 18 to 95 years, and lived in fewer than 30 United States geographic areas. To assign participants to cohorts, the prospective study relied on clinical history that participants themselves reported in a screening survey and a study questionnaire. Each participant in the prospective study had whole blood, serum and a nasopharyngeal or oropharyngeal swab collected by mobile phlebotomists. Additional blood draws and questionnaires over an approximately 2-month period could optionally be provided by prospective study participants. Before DNA extraction, prospective study blood samples were shipped either frozen or at room temperature. From cysteine to phenylalanine, the CDR3 is 15 amino acids long. The kept DNA is CDR3 alone, 45 bases in frame from the first base. V is pared back by 6 bases and J by 4 bases, with 16 bases lying between the germline termini. Per the germline V gene, MDHEN is the CDR1 and SYDVKM is the CDR2.

TCRbeta CDR3 regions were amplified from genomic DNA by means of the immunoSEQ Assay, a bias-controlled multiplex PCR. On the study's bioinformatics: The number of nucleated cells in each sample was estimated by amplification of reference gene primers within the assay. To quantify the absolute abundance of each unique TCRbeta CDR3 rearrangement, sequence reads were collapsed and filtered. Productive Simpson clonality was computed per sample as the square root of Simpson's diversity index over productive rearrangements. The immuneACCESS repertoire file appears here via TCRdb, limited to in-frame rearrangements. These files lack a portion of the clones; in checked studies, under half of the deficit traces to unresolved V genes, and the cause of the others is not known. The V and J calls and clone size were taken over from that table, and D and trimming were inferred from the DNA. The sample table lists about 210,000 clones, 87% of them with a count of one. Around 10% of the sample is in the top ten clones.

The source of this sequence is a young man with acute COVID-19. Sample: PBMCs or T cells enriched from blood (not recorded which). The rearrangement joined TRBV28 to TRBJ1-5; 6 matching bases give a weak D call of TRBD1. The CDR3 region reads CASSPRGQINQPQHF. The bases read TGTGCCAGCAGCCCGCGTGGACAGATAAATCAGCCCCAGCATTTT. This CDR3, with the reference TRBV28 and TRBJ1-5 proteins standing in past its ends, gives the full variable domain DVKVTQSSRYLVKRTGEKVFLECVQDMDHENMFWYRQDPGLGLRLIYFSYDVKMKEKGDIPEGYSVSREKKERFSLILESASTNQTSMYLCASSPRGQINQPQHFGDGTRLSIL.